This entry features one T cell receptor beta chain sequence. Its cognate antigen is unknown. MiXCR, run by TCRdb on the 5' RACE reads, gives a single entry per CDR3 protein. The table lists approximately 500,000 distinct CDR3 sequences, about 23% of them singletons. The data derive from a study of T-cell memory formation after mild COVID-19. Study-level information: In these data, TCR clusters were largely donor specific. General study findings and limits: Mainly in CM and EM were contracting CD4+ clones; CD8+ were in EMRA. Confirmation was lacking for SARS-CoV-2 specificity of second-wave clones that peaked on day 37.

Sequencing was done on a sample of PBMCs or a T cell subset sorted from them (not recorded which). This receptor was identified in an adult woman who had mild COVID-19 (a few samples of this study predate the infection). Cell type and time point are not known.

CDR3 protein: CASSDRVSNEKLFF. CDR3 nucleotide sequence: TGTGCCAGCAGTGACAGGGTGTCTAATGAAAAACTGTTTTTT. The rearrangement uses TRBV2 and TRBJ1-4; TRBD1 is a possible D gene (5 bases). V was clipped by 3 bases and J by 3 bases, with 8 bases between them. The CDR3 sequence is 14 residues long. The germline gives CDR1 SNHLY, CDR2 FYNNEI.